The next 8 T cell receptor beta chains were all read from a single sample in a study of cytomegalovirus exposure and HLA in healthy donors. With 60 Vbeta and 13 Jbeta primers, the PCR was carried out. Clones were sequenced by immunoSEQ multiplex PCR, and TCRdb holds only the in-frame ones, with some missing. The sample holds roughly 100,000 clones, 69% seen once. Specimen: PBMCs. The receptors here all came from a man under 40 in good health and CMV-seronegative.

This clone was recorded a few times. The chain recombines TRBV19 with TRBJ2-1; D not certain. Trimming shortened V by 6 bases and J by 3 bases, and 15 bases separated the two germline ends. The CDR3 spans 15 residues. The germline V gene encodes CDR1 LNHDA and CDR2 SQIVND (reference sequence). The DNA of the CDR3 is TGTGCCAGTAGGGTGAACAGTAACCGCTACAATGAGCAGTTCTTC. Its protein product is CASRVNSNRYNEQFF.

The chain joins TRBV6-4 to TRBJ2-1, with 11 bases matching TRBD2. The CDR3 has 15 residues. Germline CDR1 and CDR2: MRHNA and SNTAGT. The junction had 3 bases not matched to a gene; V was cut back by 2 bases and J by 6 bases. CDR3 DNA: TGTGCCAGCAGTGACGGGACTAGCGGCTTCAATGAGCAGTTCTTC. Translated: CASSDGTSGFNEQFF.

The J gene is TRBJ2-2, the V gene TRBV10-3, with 7 bases fitting TRBD1. The CDR3 sequence is 14 residues long. Germline values: CDR1 ENHRY, CDR2 SYGVKD. Trimming removed 4 bases from V and 3 bases from J; junction bases left unmatched: 2. The CDR3 sequence is CAISVDRDTGELFF. The CDR3 nucleotides read TGTGCCATCAGTGTCGACAGGGACACCGGGGAGCTGTTTTTT.

CDR3 sequence: CASSEEIRELRDYGYTF. CDR3 coding DNA: TGTGCCAGCAGTGAAGAGATCAGGGAATTAAGGGACTATGGCTACACCTTC. V is TRBV2 and J is TRBJ1-2; D is perhaps TRBD1 (5 bases). Germline CDR1 is SNHLY and CDR2 is FYNNEI. The ends were cut back, 1 base at V and 3 bases at J, with 18 bases in the middle. The length of the CDR3 is 17 residues.

This clone was found once. The V gene is TRBV13, the J gene TRBJ1-2; 8 bases map to TRBD1. Germline V gene data show CDR1 as PRHDT and CDR2 as FYEKMQ (reference sequence). The CDR3 contains 17 residues. Unmatched junction bases numbered 9, after V lost 3 bases and J lost 0 bases. CDR3 DNA: TGTGCCAGCAGCTTTCCGCCGGGACAGGCCTCTAACTATGGCTACACCTTC. Translating it yields CASSFPPGQASNYGYTF.

This clone was detected only a few times. The chain combines TRBV15 with TRBJ2-5; maybe TRBD2 (5 bases). The V and J ends lost 0 bases and 1 base respectively, with 9 bases between them. CDR1 LNHNV and CDR2 YYDKDF come from the germline V gene (reference sequence). The CDR3 runs to 15 residues. The DNA for the CDR3 is TGTGCCACCAGCAGAGATGCGGGTATCCAAGAGACCCAGTACTTC. Encoded protein: CATSRDAGIQETQYF.

This clone was detected once. J is TRBJ1-2 and V is TRBV11-3; a weak D match, TRBD1 (6 bases). The CDR3 totals 16 residues. Germline loops: CDR1 SGHNT, CDR2 YENEEA. V lost 5 bases and J lost 3, with 19 bases in between. CDR3: CASSHSRQGRDYGYTF. The CDR3 nucleotides read TGTGCCAGCAGCCATTCGCGGCAGGGGCGGGACTATGGCTACACCTTC.

The chain carries TRBV5-4 and TRBJ2-3, with TRBD2 identical over 7 bases. The CDR3 sequence is 16 residues long. The trim removed 0 bases at V and 0 bases at J, leaving 4 bases unmatched. In germline, CDR1 is SGHNT, CDR2 YYREEE (reference sequence). The CDR3 reads CASSLAASGSTDTQYF. As DNA, the CDR3 is TGTGCCAGCAGCTTGGCCGCTAGCGGAAGCACAGATACGCAGTATTTT.